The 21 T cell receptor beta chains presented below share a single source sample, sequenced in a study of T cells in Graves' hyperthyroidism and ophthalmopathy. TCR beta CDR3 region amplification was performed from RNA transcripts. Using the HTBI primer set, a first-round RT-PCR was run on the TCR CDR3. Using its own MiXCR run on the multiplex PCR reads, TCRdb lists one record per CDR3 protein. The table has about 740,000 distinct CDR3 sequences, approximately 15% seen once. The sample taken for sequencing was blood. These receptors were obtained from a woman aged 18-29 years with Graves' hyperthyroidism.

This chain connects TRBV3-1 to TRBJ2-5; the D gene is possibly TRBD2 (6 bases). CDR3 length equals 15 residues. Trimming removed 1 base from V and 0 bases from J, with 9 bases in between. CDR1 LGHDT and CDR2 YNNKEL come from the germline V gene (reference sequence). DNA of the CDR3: TGTGCCAGCAGCCAAGGACTAGTGTACCAAGAGACCCAGTACTTC. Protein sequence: CASSQGLVYQETQYF.

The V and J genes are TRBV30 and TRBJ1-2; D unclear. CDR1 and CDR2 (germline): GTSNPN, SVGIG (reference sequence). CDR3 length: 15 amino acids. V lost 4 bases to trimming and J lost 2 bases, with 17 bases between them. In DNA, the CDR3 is TGTGCCTGGAATACCGGGTCCTCATACAACTATGGCTACACCTTC. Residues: CAWNTGSSYNYGYTF.

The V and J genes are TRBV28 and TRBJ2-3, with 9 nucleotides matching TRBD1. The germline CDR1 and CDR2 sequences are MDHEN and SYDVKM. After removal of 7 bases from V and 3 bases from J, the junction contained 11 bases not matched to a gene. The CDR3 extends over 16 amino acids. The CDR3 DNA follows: TGTGCCAGCACCCAGTACGGACAGGGGAGAACAGATACGCAGTATTTT. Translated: CASTQYGQGRTDTQYF.

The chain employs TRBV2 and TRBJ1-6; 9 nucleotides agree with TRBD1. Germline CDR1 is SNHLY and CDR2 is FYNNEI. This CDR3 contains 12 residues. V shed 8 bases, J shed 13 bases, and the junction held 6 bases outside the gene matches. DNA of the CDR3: TGTGCCAGCGGAGGACAGGGGCGTCCCCTCCACTTT. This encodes CASGGQGRPLHF.

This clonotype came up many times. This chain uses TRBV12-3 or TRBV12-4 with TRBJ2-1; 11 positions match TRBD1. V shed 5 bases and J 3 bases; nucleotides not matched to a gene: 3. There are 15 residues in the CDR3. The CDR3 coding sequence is TGTGCCAGCAGTCGGACAGGGGGCCTCTACAATGAGCAGTTCTTC. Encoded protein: CASSRTGGLYNEQFF.

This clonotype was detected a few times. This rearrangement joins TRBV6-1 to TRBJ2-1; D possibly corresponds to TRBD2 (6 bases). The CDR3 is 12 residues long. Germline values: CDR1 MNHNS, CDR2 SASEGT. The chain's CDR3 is CPLEGSYNEQFF. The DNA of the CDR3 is TGTCCCCTGGAGGGGTCCTACAATGAGCAGTTCTTC.

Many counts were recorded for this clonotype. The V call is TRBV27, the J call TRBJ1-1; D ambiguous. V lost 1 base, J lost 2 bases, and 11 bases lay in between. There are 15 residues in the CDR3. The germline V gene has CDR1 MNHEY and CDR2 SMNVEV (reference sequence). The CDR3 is CASSLFYGSNTEAFF. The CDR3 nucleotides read TGTGCCAGCAGTTTATTCTACGGCAGCAACACTGAAGCTTTCTTT.

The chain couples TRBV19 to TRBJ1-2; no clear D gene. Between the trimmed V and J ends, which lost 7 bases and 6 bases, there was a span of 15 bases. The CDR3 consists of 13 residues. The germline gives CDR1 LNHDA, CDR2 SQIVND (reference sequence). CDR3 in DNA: TGTGCCAGTAAGGGAACAGCCCGGCATGGCTACACCTTC. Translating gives CASKGTARHGYTF.

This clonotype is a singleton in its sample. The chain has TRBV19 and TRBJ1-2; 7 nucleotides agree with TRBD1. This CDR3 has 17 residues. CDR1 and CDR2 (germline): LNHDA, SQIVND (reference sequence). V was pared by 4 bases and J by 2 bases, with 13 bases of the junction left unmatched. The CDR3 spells CASSTRGRLTVNYGYTF. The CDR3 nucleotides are TGTGCCAGTAGTACGAGGGGGCGTCTGACTGTGAACTATGGCTACACCTTC. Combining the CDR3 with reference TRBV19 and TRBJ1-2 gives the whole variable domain DGGITQSPKYLFRKEGQNVTLSCEQNLNHDAMYWYRQDPGQGLRLIYYSQIVNDFQKGDIAEGYSVSREKKESFPLTVTSAQKNPTAFYLCASSTRGRLTVNYGYTFGSGTRLTVV.

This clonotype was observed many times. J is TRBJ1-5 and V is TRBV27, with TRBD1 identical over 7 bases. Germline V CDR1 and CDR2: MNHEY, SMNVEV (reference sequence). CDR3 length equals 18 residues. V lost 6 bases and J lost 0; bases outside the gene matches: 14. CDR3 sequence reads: CASRRGTDSTISNQPQHF. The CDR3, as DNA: TGTGCCAGCAGGAGGGGGACAGATTCAACCATTAGCAATCAGCCCCAGCATTTT.

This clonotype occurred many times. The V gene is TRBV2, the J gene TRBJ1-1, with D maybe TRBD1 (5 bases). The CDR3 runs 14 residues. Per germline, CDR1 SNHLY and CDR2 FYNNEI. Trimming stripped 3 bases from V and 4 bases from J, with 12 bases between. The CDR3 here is CASSEKGRSTEAFF. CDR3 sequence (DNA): TGTGCCAGCAGTGAGAAGGGGAGGAGCACTGAAGCTTTCTTT.

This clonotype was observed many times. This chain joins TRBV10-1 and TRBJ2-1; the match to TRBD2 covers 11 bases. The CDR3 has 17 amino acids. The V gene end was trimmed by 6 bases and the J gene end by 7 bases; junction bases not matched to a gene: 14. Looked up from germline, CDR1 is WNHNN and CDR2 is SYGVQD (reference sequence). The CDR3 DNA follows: TGCGCCAGCAGCGAAGTATTCATAGCGGGAGGGCAAAATGAGCAGTTCTTC. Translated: CASSEVFIAGGQNEQFF.

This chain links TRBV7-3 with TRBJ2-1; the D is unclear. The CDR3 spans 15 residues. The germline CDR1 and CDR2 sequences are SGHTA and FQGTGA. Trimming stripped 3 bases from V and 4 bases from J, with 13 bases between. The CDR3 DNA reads TGTGCCAGCAGCTTCAGGAGAGGTGATTACAATGAGCAGTTCTTC. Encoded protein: CASSFRRGDYNEQFF.

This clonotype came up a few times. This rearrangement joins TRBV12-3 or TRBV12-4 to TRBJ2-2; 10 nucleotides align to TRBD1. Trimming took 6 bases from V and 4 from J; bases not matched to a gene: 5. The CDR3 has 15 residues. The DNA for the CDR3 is TGTGCCAGCAGGTGGGGACAGGGGCCCACCGGGGAGCTGTTTTTT. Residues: CASRWGQGPTGELFF.

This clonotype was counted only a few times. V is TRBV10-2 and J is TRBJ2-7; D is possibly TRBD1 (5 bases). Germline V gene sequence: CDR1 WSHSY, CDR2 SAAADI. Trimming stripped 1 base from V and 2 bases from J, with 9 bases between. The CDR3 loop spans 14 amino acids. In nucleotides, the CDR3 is TGCGCCAGCAGTGAGTGGGGCGACCCCTACGAGCAGTACTTC. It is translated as CASSEWGDPYEQYF.

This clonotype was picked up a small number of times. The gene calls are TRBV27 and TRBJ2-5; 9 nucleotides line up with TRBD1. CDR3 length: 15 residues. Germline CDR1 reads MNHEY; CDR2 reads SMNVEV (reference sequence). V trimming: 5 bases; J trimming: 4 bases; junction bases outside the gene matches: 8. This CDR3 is CASSPSQGAGETQYF. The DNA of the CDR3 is TGTGCCAGCAGTCCGTCACAGGGGGCAGGAGAGACCCAGTACTTC.

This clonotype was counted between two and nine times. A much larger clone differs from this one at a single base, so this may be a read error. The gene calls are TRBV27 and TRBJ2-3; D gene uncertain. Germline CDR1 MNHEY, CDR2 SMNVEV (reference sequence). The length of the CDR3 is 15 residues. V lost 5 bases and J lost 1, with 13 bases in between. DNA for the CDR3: TGTGCCAGCAGTGCTAACCCTCCCGGCACAGATACGCAGTATTTT. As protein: CASSANPPGTDTQYF.

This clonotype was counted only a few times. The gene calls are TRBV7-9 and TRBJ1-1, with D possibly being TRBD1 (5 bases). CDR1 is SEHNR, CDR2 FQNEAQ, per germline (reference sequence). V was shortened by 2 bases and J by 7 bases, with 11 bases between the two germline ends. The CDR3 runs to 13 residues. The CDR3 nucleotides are TGTGCCAGCAGCTTACAAGGGGCCGATGAAGCTTTCTTT. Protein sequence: CASSLQGADEAFF.

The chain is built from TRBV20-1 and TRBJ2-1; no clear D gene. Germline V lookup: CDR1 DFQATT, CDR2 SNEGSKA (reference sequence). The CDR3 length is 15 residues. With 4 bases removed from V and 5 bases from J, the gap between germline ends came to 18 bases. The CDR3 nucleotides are TGCAGTGCTATACTTACCTCTGCCCATAACAATGAGCAGTTCTTC. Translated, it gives CSAILTSAHNNEQFF.

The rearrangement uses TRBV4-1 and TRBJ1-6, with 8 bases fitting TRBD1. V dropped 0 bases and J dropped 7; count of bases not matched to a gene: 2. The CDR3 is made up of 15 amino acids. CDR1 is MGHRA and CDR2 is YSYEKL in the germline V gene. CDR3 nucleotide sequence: TGCGCCAGCAGCCAAGAGACAGGGGTAAATTCACCCCTCCACTTT. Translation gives CASSQETGVNSPLHF.

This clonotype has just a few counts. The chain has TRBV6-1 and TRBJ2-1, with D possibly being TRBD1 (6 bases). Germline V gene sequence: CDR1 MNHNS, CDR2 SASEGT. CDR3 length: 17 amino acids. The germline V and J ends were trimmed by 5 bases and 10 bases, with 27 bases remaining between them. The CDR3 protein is CASSPLDSPHRPTEQFF. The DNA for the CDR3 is TGTGCCAGCAGTCCTCTGGACAGCCCCCATAGGCCCACCGAGCAGTTCTTC.